A single TCR beta chain is shown here with its context. The ends lost 0 bases at V and 7 bases at J; junction bases unmatched: 8. The germline CDR1 and CDR2 sequences are ENHRY and SYGVKD. This CDR3 is built from 15 residues. Sequencing used immunoSEQ multiplex PCR; TCRdb keeps in-frame clones, though not all of them. The sample lists about 300,000 clones; approximately 84% were seen once. The source of the sample is a study of blood T cell repertoires in COVID-19. Sequencing input: peripheral blood. This chain links TRBV10-3 with TRBJ2-7, with 8 bases identical to TRBD2. This receptor was identified in a human donor with COVID-19, enrolled during active disease. The donor label of this sample is uncertain. The CDR3 nucleotides read TGTGCCATCAGTGAGTCCCAAGCGGGAGCGAGGGAGCAGTACTTC. This codes for CAISESQAGAREQYF.